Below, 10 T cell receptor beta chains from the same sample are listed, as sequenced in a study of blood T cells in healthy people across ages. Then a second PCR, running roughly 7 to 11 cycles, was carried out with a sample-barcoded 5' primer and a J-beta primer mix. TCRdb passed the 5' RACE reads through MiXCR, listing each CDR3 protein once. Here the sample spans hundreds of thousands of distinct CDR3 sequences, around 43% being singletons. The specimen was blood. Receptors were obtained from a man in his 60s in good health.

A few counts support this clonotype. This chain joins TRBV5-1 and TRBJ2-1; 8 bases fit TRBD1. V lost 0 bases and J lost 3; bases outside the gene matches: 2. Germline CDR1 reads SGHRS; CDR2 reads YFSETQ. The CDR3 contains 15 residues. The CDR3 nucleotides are TGCGCCAGCAGCTTGGGGGGGACAGGCTACAATGAGCAGTTCTTC. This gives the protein CASSLGGTGYNEQFF.

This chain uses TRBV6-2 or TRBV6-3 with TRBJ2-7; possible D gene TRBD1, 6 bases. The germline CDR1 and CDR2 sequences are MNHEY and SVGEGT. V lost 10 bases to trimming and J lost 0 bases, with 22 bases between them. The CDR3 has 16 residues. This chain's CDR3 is CANRRTDAMGSYEQYF. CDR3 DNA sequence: TGTGCCAACAGAAGGACAGATGCCATGGGCTCCTACGAGCAGTACTTC.

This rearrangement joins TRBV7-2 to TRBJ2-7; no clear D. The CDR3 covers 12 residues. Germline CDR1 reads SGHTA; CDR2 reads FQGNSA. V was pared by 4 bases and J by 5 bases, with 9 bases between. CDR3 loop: CASSSANDEQYF. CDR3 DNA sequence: TGTGCCAGCAGCTCGGCCAACGACGAGCAGTACTTC.

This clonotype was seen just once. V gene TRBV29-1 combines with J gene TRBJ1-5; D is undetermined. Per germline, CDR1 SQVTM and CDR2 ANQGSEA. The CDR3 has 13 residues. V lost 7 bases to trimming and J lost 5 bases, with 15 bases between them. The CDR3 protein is CSGQEGFDQPQHF. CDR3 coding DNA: TGCAGCGGCCAGGAGGGTTTCGATCAGCCCCAGCATTTT.

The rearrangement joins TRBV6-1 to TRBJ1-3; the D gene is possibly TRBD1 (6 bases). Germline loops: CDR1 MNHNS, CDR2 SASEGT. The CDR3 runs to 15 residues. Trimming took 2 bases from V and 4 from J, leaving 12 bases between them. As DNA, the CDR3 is TGTGCCAGCAGTGAATCAACAGGGTCCGGAAACACCATATATTTT. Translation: CASSESTGSGNTIYF.

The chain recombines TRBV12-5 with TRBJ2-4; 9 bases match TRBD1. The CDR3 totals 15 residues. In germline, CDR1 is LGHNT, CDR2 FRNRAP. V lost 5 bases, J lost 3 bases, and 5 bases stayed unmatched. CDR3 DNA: TGTGCTAGTGGTACCCGGGACAGGGACAAAAACATTCAGTACTTC. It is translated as CASGTRDRDKNIQYF.

CDR3 DNA sequence: TGCAGCCCAGCTCCTATTGGGGCCAACGTCCTGACTTTC. It is translated as CSPAPIGANVLTF. This chain uses TRBV29-1 with TRBJ2-6; D is undetermined. V was clipped by 8 bases and J by 3 bases, with 11 bases between them. The CDR3 is 13 residues long. Looked up from germline, CDR1 is SQVTM and CDR2 is ANQGSEA. Full variable domain (rest looked up from reference TRBV29-1 and TRBJ2-6): SAVISQKPSRDICQRGTSLTIQCQVDSQVTMMFWYRQQPGQSLTLIATANQGSEATYESGFVIDKFPISRPNLTFSTLTVSNMSPEDSSIYLCSPAPIGANVLTFGAGSRLTVL.

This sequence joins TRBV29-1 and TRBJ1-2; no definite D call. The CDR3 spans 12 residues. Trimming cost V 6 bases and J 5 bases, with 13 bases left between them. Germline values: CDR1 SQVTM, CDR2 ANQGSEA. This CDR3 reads CSVQSLAYGYTF. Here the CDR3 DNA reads TGCAGCGTCCAGTCGCTGGCTTATGGCTACACCTTC.

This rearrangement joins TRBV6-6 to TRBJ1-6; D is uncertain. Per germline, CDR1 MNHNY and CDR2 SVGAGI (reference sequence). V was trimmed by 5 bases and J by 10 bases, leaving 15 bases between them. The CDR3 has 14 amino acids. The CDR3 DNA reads TGTGCCAGCAGTCTAGAACCGGGTGGATCACCCCTCCACTTT. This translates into CASSLEPGGSPLHF.

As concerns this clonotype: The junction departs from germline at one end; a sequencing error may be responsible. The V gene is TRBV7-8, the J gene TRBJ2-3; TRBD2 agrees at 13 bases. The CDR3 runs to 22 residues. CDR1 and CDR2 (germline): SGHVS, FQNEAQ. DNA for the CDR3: TGTGCCAGTAGCTTACGGGGCCTCTTGGGACTAGCGGGACAAAAGGGGTGGGATACGCAGTATTTT. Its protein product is CASSLRGLLGLAGQKGWDTQYF. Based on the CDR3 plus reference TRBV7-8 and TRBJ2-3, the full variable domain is GAGVSQSPRYKVAKRGQDVALRCDPISGHVSLFWYQQALGQGPEFLTYFQNEAQLDKSGLPSDRFFAERPEGSVSTLKIQRTQQEDSAVYLCASSLRGLLGLAGQKGWDTQYFGPGTRLTVL.